The clone carrying this TCR beta chain was seen a handful of times. The target antigen is unknown. The sample originates from a study of vaccination effects on CD4 cells after COVID-19. Antigen-specific CD4+ T cells were expanded (with viral peptide pools) by the ViraFEST assay ahead of sequencing. Subsequent to a culture period of 10 days, CD4+ T cells were isolated. Vaccinated recipients, who were negative for nucleocapsid antibodies, had no history of SARS-CoV-2 infection. Approximately 2 million PBMC were placed in each well, which was supplemented with 10 IU/ml IL-2 and 7.5 to 10 ug/ml peptides. Some clones are missing from TCRdb's copy, which holds only in-frame ones; the method was immunoSEQ multiplex PCR. There are roughly 63,000 clones in the sample; about 71% occur only once, and 3% to 4% lies in the top ten. General study findings and limits: Infection-derived and vaccine-derived clones contracted markedly late after vaccination. Relatively few convalescent patients took part in the study, which had no early post-infection timepoints.

The receptor comes from a human donor who received a COVID-19 vaccine. Sequenced here: CD4+ T cells from PBMCs cultured with HCoV-OC43 spike peptides, sampled before COVID-19 vaccination. Subset indicated: HCoV-OC43 spike overlapping peptide pool stimulation.

This CDR3 is CASSPGRISNSPLHF. CDR3 sequence (DNA): TGTGCCAGCAGCCCGGGCCGAATCAGTAATTCACCCCTCCACTTT. The V gene is TRBV5-6, the J gene TRBJ1-6; D remains ambiguous. V lost 4 bases and J 6 bases, leaving 14 bases between the germline ends. CDR3 length: 15 residues. Germline loops: CDR1 SGHDT, CDR2 YYEEEE.